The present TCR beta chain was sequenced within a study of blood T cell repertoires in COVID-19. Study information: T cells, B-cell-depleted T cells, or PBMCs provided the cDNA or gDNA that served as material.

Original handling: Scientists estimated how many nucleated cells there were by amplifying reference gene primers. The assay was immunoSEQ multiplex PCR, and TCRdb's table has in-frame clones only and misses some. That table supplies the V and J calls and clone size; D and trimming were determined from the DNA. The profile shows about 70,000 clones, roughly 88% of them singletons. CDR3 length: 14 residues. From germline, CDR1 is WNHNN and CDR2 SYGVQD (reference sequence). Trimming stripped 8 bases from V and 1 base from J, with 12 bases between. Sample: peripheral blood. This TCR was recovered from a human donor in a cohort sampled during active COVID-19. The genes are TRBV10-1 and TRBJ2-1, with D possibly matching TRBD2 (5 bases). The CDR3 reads CASAVGGSYNEQFF. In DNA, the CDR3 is TGCGCCAGCGCAGTAGGAGGTTCCTACAATGAGCAGTTCTTC.